The entry that follows covers one T cell receptor (beta chain) sequence. Antigen: not known. This sample is part of a study of T cell responses to AZD1222 COVID-19 vaccine. Study in general: Pooling was applied to second doses at about 4 or about 12 weeks. Notes on the study in general: Regions left unmutated in variants are reportedly the target of nearly half of spike-specific TCRs. Spike as a whole was targeted by vaccine-associated CD4 TCRs, dominant at 160-218 and 743-854.

TCRdb's table, derived via immunoSEQ multiplex PCR, lists solely in-frame clones and lacks some. The table records about 150,000 clones, nearly 90% of them present only once. This CDR3 comprises 13 residues. Germline trimming cut 5 bases from V and 8 bases from J; bases unmatched to any gene: 6. CDR1 is LNHDA and CDR2 is SQIVND in the germline V gene (reference sequence). The sequence was obtained from an adult in good health. Source: peripheral blood, taken on day 0 of AZD1222 vaccination. The J gene is TRBJ2-1, the V gene TRBV19; 7 bases align to TRBD2. CDR3 coding DNA: TGTGCCAGTAGTCCAAAAGGGAGGGATGAGCAGTTCTTC. This encodes CASSPKGRDEQFF.